This section outlines one TCR beta chain sequence together with its context. The antigen remains unidentified. Positive CCR7 selection of CD45RO-negative cells yielded the naive CD8 cells, and terminally differentiated effector memory CD45RA+ cells were excluded. The data belong to a study of shared clonotypes between healthy human individuals. Whole-study results and caveats: Naive subsets usually exceeded memory subsets in estimated richness.

The length of the CDR3 is 14 residues. The J segment lost 0 bases and the V segment lost 7 bases, leaving 6 bases of the junction unmatched. CDR1 is LNHDA, CDR2 SQIVND, per germline (reference sequence). Authors' data handling: Filtering differed for immunoSEQ, which gave only junction sequences without quality scores. Method: immunoSEQ multiplex PCR; TCRdb's copy keeps in-frame clones and lacks some. The V and J calls and the clone size are those of that table, but D and trimming were determined from the DNA. This sample yields roughly 890,000 clones, of which roughly 92% are seen a single time; around 24% belongs to the top ten.

The receptor was derived from a man aged 25-45 years in good health. Sequenced input: naive CD8+ T cells sorted from blood. V is TRBV19 and J is TRBJ2-7, with 7 bases matching TRBD2. CDR3 sequence: CASTSGTHSYEQYF. CDR3 DNA: TGTGCCAGTACCAGCGGGACTCACTCCTACGAGCAGTACTTC.